These 32 T cell receptor beta chains originate from one sample sequenced in a study of blood T cell repertoires in COVID-19. Here immunoSEQ multiplex PCR was the method, and the copy in TCRdb shows in-frame clones only, minus some. The sample lists 70,000 to 90,000 clones; approximately 80% were seen once. The sample comprised peripheral blood. The origin of the receptors is a human donor in a cohort sampled during active COVID-19.

The chain recombines TRBV3-1 (or the pseudogene TRBV3-2) with TRBJ1-5; D perhaps matches TRBD1 (5 bases). The germline V and J ends were trimmed by 1 base and 2 bases, with 12 bases remaining between them. This CDR3 has 16 residues. Germline CDR1 is LGHDT and CDR2 is YNNKEL (reference sequence). The CDR3 DNA reads as TGTGCCAGCAGCCAAGGTGGGGGAGGACGCAATCAGCCCCAGCATTTT. This gives the protein CASSQGGGGRNQPQHF.

This clone was seen only once. The rearrangement links TRBV6-6 to TRBJ1-1; TRBD1 aligns across 9 bases. V dropped 5 bases and J dropped 5; count of bases not matched to a gene: 3. There are 13 residues in the CDR3. Germline V gene data show CDR1 as MNHNY and CDR2 as SVGAGI (reference sequence). As DNA, the CDR3 is TGTGCCAGCAGTGCGGACAGGGGAACTGAAGCTTTCTTT. Residues: CASSADRGTEAFF.

J is TRBJ2-1 and V is TRBV4-2; 12 nucleotides match TRBD2. J gave up 7 bases and V 2 bases, and 12 bases lay outside the gene matches. The germline CDR1 and CDR2 sequences are LGHNA and YNFKEQ. This CDR3 is built from 18 residues. CDR3: CASSQTLTSGGTGNEQFF. CDR3 DNA: TGTGCCAGCAGCCAAACCCTGACTAGCGGGGGAACTGGGAATGAGCAGTTCTTC.

This chain links TRBV2 with TRBJ1-1; D is perhaps TRBD1 (5 bases). Trimming removed 4 bases from V and 5 bases from J, with 11 bases in between. Germline-derived CDR1 and CDR2 are SNHLY and FYNNEI. The CDR3 length is 13 residues. CDR3 DNA: TGTGCCAGCAGTGTCGGGGGTAGGACTGAAGCTTTCTTT. Translating it yields CASSVGGRTEAFF.

Written as DNA, the CDR3 is TGCGCCAGCAGCTTAAACGGACAGTCTGGAAACACCATATATTTT. This encodes CASSLNGQSGNTIYF. The V call is TRBV5-1, the J call TRBJ1-3; a possible D gene is TRBD1 (6 bases). The CDR3 has 15 residues. V lost 2 bases, J lost 1 base, and 10 bases lay in between. Germline V CDR1 and CDR2: SGHRS, YFSETQ.

V usage is TRBV5-1 and J usage is TRBJ1-2; 9 bases are shared with TRBD1. The CDR3 has 17 residues. J lost 6 bases, V lost 1 base, and 13 bases had no gene match. Germline loops: CDR1 SGHRS, CDR2 YFSETQ. The CDR3 nucleotides read TGCGCCAGCAGCTTGATCACAGGGGGCTCGACCACGGATGGCTACACCTTC. It encodes CASSLITGGSTTDGYTF.

This clone has just one count. The CDR3 here is CASSQGTGKVTGELFF. CDR3 DNA: TGTGCCAGCAGCCAGGGGACAGGGAAGGTCACCGGGGAGCTGTTTTTT. V usage is TRBV5-4 and J usage is TRBJ2-2; 9 positions match TRBD1. Trimming removed 4 bases from V and 4 bases from J; junction bases left unmatched: 8. CDR3 size: 16 residues. Per the germline V gene, CDR1 is SGHNT and CDR2 is YYREEE (reference sequence).

The rearrangement joins TRBV7-9 to TRBJ1-6; possibly TRBD1 for D (6 bases). Germline lookup yields CDR1 SEHNR and CDR2 FQNEAQ (reference sequence). Trimming removed 10 bases at V and 6 bases at J, with 10 bases between. There are 12 residues in the CDR3. CDR3 region: CATADSNSPLHF. The CDR3 coding sequence is TGTGCCACAGCGGACAGTAATTCACCCCTCCACTTT.

The chain couples TRBV3-1 (or the pseudogene TRBV3-2) to TRBJ1-2; 8 bases agree with TRBD1. The CDR3 consists of 14 residues. Trimming at V came to 2 bases and at J to 8 bases, leaving 7 bases not matched to a gene. CDR1 is LGHDT and CDR2 is YNNKEL in the germline V gene (reference sequence). In nucleotides, the CDR3 is TGTGCCAGCAGCCAACGTACGACAGGGGACGGCTACACCTTC. It specifies CASSQRTTGDGYTF.

This clone was counted once. V usage is TRBV5-1 and J usage is TRBJ2-2; TRBD2 is a possible D gene (5 bases). Trimming left V 1 base short and J 0 bases short, with 10 bases between. The germline V gene encodes CDR1 SGHRS and CDR2 YFSETQ. The CDR3 consists of 16 residues. CDR3 nucleotide sequence: TGCGCCAGCAGCTTGCGAGGGAACCCGAACACCGGGGAGCTGTTTTTT. As protein: CASSLRGNPNTGELFF.

V and J are TRBV20-1 and TRBJ2-2, with 8 bases aligning to TRBD2. The junction had 5 bases not matched to a gene; V was cut back by 3 bases and J by 2 bases. The length of the CDR3 is 15 residues. CDR1 DFQATT and CDR2 SNEGSKA come from the germline V gene (reference sequence). This chain's CDR3 is CSASVAGLNTGELFF. In DNA, the CDR3 is TGCAGTGCTAGTGTAGCGGGGCTAAACACCGGGGAGCTGTTTTTT.

V and J are TRBV7-7 and TRBJ2-2; 7 bases agree with TRBD1. The CDR3 sequence is 14 residues long. Germline V gene sequence: CDR1 SSHAT, CDR2 FNYEAQ (reference sequence). V lost 4 bases and J lost 1; bases outside the gene matches: 0. CDR3 protein: CASSWTGNTGELFF. The CDR3 nucleotides read TGTGCCAGCAGCTGGACAGGGAACACCGGGGAGCTGTTTTTT.

The chain links TRBV18 to TRBJ2-2; maybe TRBD2 (6 bases). Germline V gives CDR1 KGHSH, CDR2 LQKENI. The CDR3 covers 17 residues. The V gene lost 1 base and the J gene lost 0 bases, with 12 bases spanning the gap. CDR3 sequence: CASSPRMGGSNTGELFF. CDR3 in DNA: TGTGCCAGCTCACCACGCATGGGGGGATCGAACACCGGGGAGCTGTTTTTT.

This chain connects TRBV18 to TRBJ1-3; tentative D call: TRBD1 (5 bases). The CDR3 contains 13 residues. The ends were cut back, 8 bases at V and 0 bases at J, with 8 bases in the middle. Germline V gene sequence: CDR1 KGHSH, CDR2 LQKENI. This chain's CDR3 is CASQGFSGNTIYF. CDR3 bases: TGTGCCAGCCAGGGTTTCTCTGGAAACACCATATATTTT.

This chain joins TRBV2 and TRBJ1-5, with D unresolved. The CDR3 runs 14 residues. Germline CDR1 SNHLY, CDR2 FYNNEI. V was shortened by 2 bases and J by 0 bases, with 5 bases between the two germline ends. The CDR3 coding sequence is TGTGCCAGCAGTGAATTTCGTAGCAATCAGCCCCAGCATTTT. This gives the protein CASSEFRSNQPQHF.

The chain combines TRBV24-1 with TRBJ2-7; maybe TRBD2 (7 bases). V lost 1 base, J lost 6 bases, and 18 bases lay in between. The CDR3 is 16 residues long. Germline lookup yields CDR1 KGHDR and CDR2 SFDVKD. CDR3 residues: CATSDFRRGTSGEQYF. The CDR3 region has the DNA TGTGCCACCAGTGATTTCCGGCGGGGGACAAGCGGCGAGCAGTACTTC.

The CDR3: CASSETLYSNQPQHF. As DNA, the CDR3 is TGTGCCAGCAGTGAGACACTTTATAGCAATCAGCCCCAGCATTTT. The genes are TRBV6-1 and TRBJ1-5; D is unresolved. The V end was cut by 3 bases, the J end by 0 bases, with 9 bases between. Germline loops: CDR1 MNHNS, CDR2 SASEGT. CDR3 size: 15 residues.

The chain has TRBV12-5 and TRBJ2-7, with TRBD1 identical over 7 bases. V trimming: 0 bases; J trimming: 4 bases; junction bases outside the gene matches: 9. From germline, CDR1 is LGHNT and CDR2 FRNRAP. CDR3 size: 16 residues. Written as DNA, the CDR3 is TGTGCTAGTGGTTTGGTTGTTGGCAGGGGGAGATACGAGCAGTACTTC. It specifies CASGLVVGRGRYEQYF.

This chain uses TRBV5-5 with TRBJ1-1; tentatively, D is TRBD1 (6 bases). Trimming removed 4 bases from V and 1 base from J, with 8 bases in between. This CDR3 comprises 13 residues. Germline V gene sequence: CDR1 SGHKS, CDR2 YYEKEE (reference sequence). The CDR3 DNA is TGTGCCAGCAGCCCACAGGGGAACACTGAAGCTTTCTTT. It is translated as CASSPQGNTEAFF.

The rearrangement uses TRBV27 and TRBJ2-1, with TRBD2 matching 12 bases. Germline V gives CDR1 MNHEY, CDR2 SMNVEV (reference sequence). The V segment lost 8 bases and the J segment 9 bases; nucleotides outside the gene matches: 8. This CDR3 comprises 14 residues. The CDR3 sequence: CASRRTSGNGEQFF. The CDR3 bases are TGTGCCAGCCGCAGGACTAGCGGGAATGGTGAGCAGTTCTTC.

The chain joins TRBV5-1 to TRBJ2-5; possibly TRBD1 for D (6 bases). V was shortened by 4 bases and J by 2 bases, with 12 bases between the two germline ends. The germline V gene encodes CDR1 SGHRS and CDR2 YFSETQ. The CDR3 contains 14 residues. DNA for the CDR3: TGCGCCAGCAGCCCCGGGACATTACAAGAGACCCAGTACTTC. It translates to CASSPGTLQETQYF.

The chain combines TRBV18 with TRBJ1-1; TRBD1 might be the D (5 bases). This CDR3 is 13 amino acids long. Per germline, CDR1 KGHSH and CDR2 LQKENI. Trimming took off 4 bases at V and 1 base at J, with 7 bases between the two ends. The CDR3 coding sequence is TGTGCCAGCTCACTCGACAGGAACACTGAAGCTTTCTTT. Its translation: CASSLDRNTEAFF.

The rearrangement uses TRBV7-3 and TRBJ2-7; TRBD2 matches at 9 bases. After removal of 1 base from V and 5 bases from J, the junction contained 3 bases not matched to a gene. Looked up from germline, CDR1 is SGHTA and CDR2 is FQGTGA. The CDR3 covers 14 residues. The CDR3 DNA is TGTGCCAGCAGCTTAAGTCCTAGCGGGAACGAGCAGTACTTC. Encoded protein: CASSLSPSGNEQYF.

The rearrangement links TRBV9 to TRBJ1-2, with 7 positions matching TRBD1. J lost 4 bases, V lost 3 bases, and 6 bases had no gene match. This CDR3 comprises 14 residues. Germline V gene data show CDR1 as SGDLS and CDR2 as YYNGEE. Here the CDR3 reads CASSAGTEFYGYTF. The CDR3 DNA is TGTGCCAGCAGCGCCGGGACAGAATTCTATGGCTACACCTTC.

V is TRBV21-1 and J is TRBJ1-6; the D call TRBD1 from the table was never checked on the DNA. TRBV21-1 is a documented pseudogene. This CDR3 contains 15 residues. The CDR3 DNA reads TGTGCCAGCAGCAGGACAGGGACCTATAATTCACCCCTCCACTTT. It codes for CASSRTGTYNSPLHF.

The chain uses TRBV18 and TRBJ2-1, with D uncertain. CDR3 length equals 13 residues. The V and J ends lost 0 bases and 10 bases respectively, with 10 bases between them. CDR1 is KGHSH, CDR2 LQKENI, per germline. CDR3 in DNA: TGTGCCAGCTCACCACCGGGCCCCCAGGAGCAGTTCTTC. Protein sequence: CASSPPGPQEQFF. The full variable domain, completed using reference TRBV18 and TRBJ2-1, is NAGVMQNPRHLVRRRGQEARLRCSPMKGHSHVYWYRQLPEEGLKFMVYLQKENIIDESGMPKERFSAEFPKEGPSILRIQQVVRGDSAAYFCASSPPGPQEQFFGPGTRLTVL.

The rearrangement joins TRBV27 to TRBJ1-3; unclear D gene. V lost 2 bases and J lost 3, with 5 bases in between. In germline, CDR1 is MNHEY, CDR2 SMNVEV (reference sequence). The CDR3 has 13 amino acids. CDR3 nucleotides: TGTGCCAGCAGTTTAGAGGTTGGAAACACCATATATTTT. Its translation: CASSLEVGNTIYF.

The J gene is TRBJ2-7, the V gene TRBV4-1, with a tentative D call TRBD2 (6 bases). The CDR3 runs to 16 residues. V was cut by 4 bases and J by 4 bases, with 20 bases left in between. CDR1 is MGHRA and CDR2 is YSYEKL in the germline V gene. This CDR3 reads CASSRNPSSDLYEQYF. CDR3 bases: TGCGCCAGCAGCCGGAACCCGTCTAGCGACCTATACGAGCAGTACTTC.

This clone came up a few times. The chain carries TRBV30 and TRBJ1-2; 8 bases map to TRBD1. The CDR3 contains 15 residues. Germline V gene data show CDR1 as GTSNPN and CDR2 as SVGIG (reference sequence). V lost 5 bases and J lost 4; bases outside the gene matches: 12. CDR3 protein: CAWEPRGRAVYGYTF. In DNA form, the CDR3 reads TGTGCCTGGGAGCCCAGGGGGCGGGCGGTCTATGGCTACACCTTC.

The chain recombines TRBV5-1 with TRBJ1-1, with 7 bases matching TRBD1. The CDR3 runs 17 residues. The germline CDR1 and CDR2 sequences are SGHRS and YFSETQ. V shed 4 bases and J 1 base; nucleotides not matched to a gene: 13. Written as DNA, the CDR3 is TGCGCCAGCAGCCCACAGGGGCGAGGGGGTACGAACACTGAAGCTTTCTTT. It encodes CASSPQGRGGTNTEAFF. The full variable domain, its missing parts supplied by reference TRBV5-1 and TRBJ1-1, is KAGVTQTPRYLIKTRGQQVTLSCSPISGHRSVSWYQQTPGQGLQFLFEYFSETQRNKGNFPGRFSGRQFSNSRSEMNVSTLELGDSALYLCASSPQGRGGTNTEAFFGQGTRLTVV.

This clone occurred once. The chain joins TRBV28 to TRBJ2-7; tentatively, D is TRBD2 (5 bases). Germline V gives CDR1 MDHEN, CDR2 SYDVKM. V gave up 5 bases and J gave up 5 bases, with 13 bases separating them. The CDR3 contains 13 residues. The CDR3 protein is CASSGLYYNEQYF. The CDR3 nucleotides read TGTGCCAGCAGTGGACTCTATTATAACGAGCAGTACTTC.

With respect to this clone: One end of the junction varies from germline; a read error may be responsible. The genes are TRBV30 and TRBJ1-1; the D is unclear. Germline V CDR1 and CDR2: GTSNPN, SVGIG (reference sequence). The CDR3 length is 11 residues. The CDR3 reads CAWKRAAAPFF. For the CDR3, the DNA is TGTGCTTGGAAACGTGCGGCAGCGCCTTTCTTT. Based on the CDR3 plus reference TRBV30 and TRBJ1-1, the full variable domain is SQTIHQWPATLVQPVGSPLSLECTVEGTSNPNLYWYRQAAGRGLQLLFYSVGIGQISSEVPQNLSASRPQDRQFILSSKKLLLSDSGFYLCAWKRAAAPFFGQGTRLTVV.